This T cell receptor beta chain was sequenced during a study of blood T cells in healthy people across ages. They isolated at least 6.5 million PBMCs from each sample. It was with a sample-barcoded 5' primer and a J-beta primer mix that a second PCR of about 6 to 12 cycles was run. MiXCR, applied by TCRdb to the 5' RACE reads, yields one record per CDR3 protein. This table has roughly 800,000 distinct CDR3 sequences, around 25% appearing once. This CDR3 spans 15 amino acids. The germline CDR1 and CDR2 sequences are SGHRS and YFSETQ. The V end was cut by 6 bases, the J end by 0 bases, with 14 bases between. The sample also formed part of further work on T cells of mothers and their children. As that study records: When mothers and children were related, their normalized repertoire overlap, which was always slightly higher, did not differ significantly from that of unrelated pairs.

The receptor's source is a boy aged 5 to 17 in good health. This chain connects TRBV5-1 to TRBJ2-3; D possibly corresponds to TRBD2 (6 bases). Input material: blood. DNA of the CDR3: TGCGCCAGCACTGGAGGGATTTCTAGCACAGATACGCAGTATTTT. It translates to CASTGGISSTDTQYF.